This T cell receptor (beta chain) was captured in a study of response to subunit inactivated influenza vaccine. General study results and limits: The authors suggested that every seasonal influenza vaccination recruits few new T cells.

TCRdb reprocessed the RT-PCR reads via MiXCR and lists one record per CDR3 protein. The sample shows more than 700,000 distinct CDR3 sequences, 21% of them seen only once. Deletions cut 1 base from V and 1 base from J, with 8 bases between. Germline V gives CDR1 KGHSH, CDR2 LQKENI. This CDR3 is built from 14 residues. About this clonotype itself: The antigen is unknown.

This chain links TRBV18 with TRBJ2-7; D remains ambiguous. Sequencing used PBMCs from blood, obtained about 5 days after vaccination. The source is a man aged 45-60 years who received an inactivated influenza vaccine. The CDR3 sequence: CASSPRADSYEQYF. The CDR3, as DNA: TGTGCCAGCTCACCACGGGCAGATTCCTACGAGCAGTACTTC.